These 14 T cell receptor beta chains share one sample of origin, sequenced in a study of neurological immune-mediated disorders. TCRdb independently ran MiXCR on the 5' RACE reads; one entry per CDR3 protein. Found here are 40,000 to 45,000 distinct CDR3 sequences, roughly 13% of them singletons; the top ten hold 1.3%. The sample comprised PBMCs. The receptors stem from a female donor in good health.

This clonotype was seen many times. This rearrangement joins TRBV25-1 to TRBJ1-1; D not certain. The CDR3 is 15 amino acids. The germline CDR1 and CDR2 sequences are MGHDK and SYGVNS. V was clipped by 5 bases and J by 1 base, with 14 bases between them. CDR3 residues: CASSLLDTPNTEAFF. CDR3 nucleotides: TGTGCCAGCAGTCTCCTCGACACGCCGAACACTGAAGCTTTCTTT.

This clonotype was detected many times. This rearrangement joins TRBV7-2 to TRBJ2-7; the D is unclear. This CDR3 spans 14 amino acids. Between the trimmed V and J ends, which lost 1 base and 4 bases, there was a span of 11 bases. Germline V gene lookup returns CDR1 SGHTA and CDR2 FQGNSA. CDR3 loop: CASSLVFGEYEQYF. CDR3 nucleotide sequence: TGTGCCAGCAGCTTAGTTTTTGGGGAATACGAGCAGTACTTC. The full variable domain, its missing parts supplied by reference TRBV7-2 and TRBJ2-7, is GAGVSQSPSNKVTEKGKDVELRCDPISGHTALYWYRQSLGQGLEFLIYFQGNSAPDKSGLPSDRFSAERTGGSVSTLTIQRTQQEDSAVYLCASSLVFGEYEQYFGPGTRLTVT.

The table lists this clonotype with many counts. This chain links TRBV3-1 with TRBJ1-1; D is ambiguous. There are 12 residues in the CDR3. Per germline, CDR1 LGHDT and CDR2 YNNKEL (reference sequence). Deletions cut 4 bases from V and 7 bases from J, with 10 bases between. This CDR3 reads CASSPRTGEAFF. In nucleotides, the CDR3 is TGTGCCAGCAGCCCGCGGACGGGTGAAGCTTTCTTT.

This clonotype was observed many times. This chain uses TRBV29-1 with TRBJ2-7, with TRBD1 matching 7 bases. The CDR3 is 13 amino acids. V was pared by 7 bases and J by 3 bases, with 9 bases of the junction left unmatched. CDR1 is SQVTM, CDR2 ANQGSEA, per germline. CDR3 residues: CSARQGSSYEQYF. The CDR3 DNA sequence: TGCAGCGCCCGACAGGGTTCGAGCTACGAGCAGTACTTC.

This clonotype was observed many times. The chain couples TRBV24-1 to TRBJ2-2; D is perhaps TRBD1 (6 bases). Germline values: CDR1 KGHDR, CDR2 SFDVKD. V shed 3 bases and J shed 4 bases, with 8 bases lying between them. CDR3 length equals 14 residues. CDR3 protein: CATSDPDSTGELFF. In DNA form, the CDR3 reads TGTGCCACCAGTGATCCGGACAGCACCGGGGAGCTGTTTTTT.

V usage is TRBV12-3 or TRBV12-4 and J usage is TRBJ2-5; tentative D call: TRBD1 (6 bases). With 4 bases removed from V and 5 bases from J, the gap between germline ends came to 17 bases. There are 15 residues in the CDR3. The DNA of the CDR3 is TGTGCCAGCAGTTCGCATGGACAGCCAAGGGAGACCCAGTACTTC. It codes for CASSSHGQPRETQYF.

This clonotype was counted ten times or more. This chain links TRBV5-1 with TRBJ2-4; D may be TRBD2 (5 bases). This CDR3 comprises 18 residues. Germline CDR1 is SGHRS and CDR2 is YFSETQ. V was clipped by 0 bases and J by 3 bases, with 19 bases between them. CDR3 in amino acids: CASSLAVSINGDKNIQYF. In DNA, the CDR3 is TGCGCCAGCAGCTTGGCCGTTTCAATTAACGGGGACAAAAACATTCAGTACTTC.

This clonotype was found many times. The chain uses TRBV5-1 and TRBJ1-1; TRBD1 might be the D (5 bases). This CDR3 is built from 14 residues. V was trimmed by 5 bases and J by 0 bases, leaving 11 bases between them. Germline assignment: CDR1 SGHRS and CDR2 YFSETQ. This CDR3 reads CASRDQGMNTEAFF. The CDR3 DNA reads TGCGCCAGCAGAGACCAGGGAATGAACACTGAAGCTTTCTTT. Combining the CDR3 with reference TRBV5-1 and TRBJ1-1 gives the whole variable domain KAGVTQTPRYLIKTRGQQVTLSCSPISGHRSVSWYQQTPGQGLQFLFEYFSETQRNKGNFPGRFSGRQFSNSRSEMNVSTLELGDSALYLCASRDQGMNTEAFFGQGTRLTVV.

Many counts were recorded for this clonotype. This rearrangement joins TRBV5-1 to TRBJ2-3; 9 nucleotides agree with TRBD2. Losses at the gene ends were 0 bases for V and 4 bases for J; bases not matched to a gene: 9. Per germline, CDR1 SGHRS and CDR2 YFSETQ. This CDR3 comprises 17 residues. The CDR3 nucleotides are TGCGCCAGCAGCTTGGGGGGTAGCGGGGGACAAGCAGATACGCAGTATTTT. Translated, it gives CASSLGGSGGQADTQYF.

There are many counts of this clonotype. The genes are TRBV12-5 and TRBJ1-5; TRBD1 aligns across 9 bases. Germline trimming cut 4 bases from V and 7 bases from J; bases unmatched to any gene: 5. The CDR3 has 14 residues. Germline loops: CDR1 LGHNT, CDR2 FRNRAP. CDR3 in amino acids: CASGWGTGLQPQHF. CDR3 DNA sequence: TGTGCTAGTGGTTGGGGGACAGGGTTACAGCCCCAGCATTTT.

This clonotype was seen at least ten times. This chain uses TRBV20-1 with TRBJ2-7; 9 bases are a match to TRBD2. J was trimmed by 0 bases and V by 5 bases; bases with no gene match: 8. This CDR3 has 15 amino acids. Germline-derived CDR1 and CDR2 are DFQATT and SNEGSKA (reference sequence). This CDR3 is CSAPLAGKGSYEQYF. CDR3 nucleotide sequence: TGCAGTGCTCCCCTAGCGGGGAAGGGCTCCTACGAGCAGTACTTC.

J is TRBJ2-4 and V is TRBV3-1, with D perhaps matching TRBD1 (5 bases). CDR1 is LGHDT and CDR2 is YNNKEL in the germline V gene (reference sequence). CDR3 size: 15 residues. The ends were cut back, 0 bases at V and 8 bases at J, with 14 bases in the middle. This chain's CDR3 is CASSQDVSQGDIQYF. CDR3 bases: TGTGCCAGCAGCCAAGATGTAAGTCAAGGGGACATTCAGTACTTC.

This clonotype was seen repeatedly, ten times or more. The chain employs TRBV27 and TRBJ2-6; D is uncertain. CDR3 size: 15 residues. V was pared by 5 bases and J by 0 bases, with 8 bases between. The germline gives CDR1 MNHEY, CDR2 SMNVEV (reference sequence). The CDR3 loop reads CASSPGSSGANVLTF. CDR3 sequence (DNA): TGTGCCAGCAGTCCTGGAAGCTCTGGGGCCAACGTCCTGACTTTC.

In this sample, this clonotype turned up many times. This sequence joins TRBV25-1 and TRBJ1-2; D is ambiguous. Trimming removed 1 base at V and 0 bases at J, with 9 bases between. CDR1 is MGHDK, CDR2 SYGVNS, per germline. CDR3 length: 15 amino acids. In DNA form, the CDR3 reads TGTGCCAGCAGTGAATCGGGCATCCCTAACTATGGCTACACCTTC. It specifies CASSESGIPNYGYTF.